This T cell receptor (beta chain) came from a study of T cells in Graves' hyperthyroidism and ophthalmopathy. Study details: Peripheral blood was secured at the point of initial diagnosis, before any treatment.

Trimming shortened V by 9 bases and J by 6 bases, and 17 bases separated the two germline ends. This CDR3 spans 13 amino acids. Germline loops: CDR1 SGHAT, CDR2 FQNNGV. There were TCR beta CDR3 regions amplified from RNA transcripts. In the first-round RT-PCR of the TCR CDR3, the HTBI primer set was used. In TCRdb, the multiplex PCR reads were re-called with MiXCR into one record per CDR3 protein. The sample holds about 680,000 distinct CDR3 sequences, around 40% seen once. This clonotype was observed a few times. Its antigen remains unknown. General observations from the study: Blood shared most expanded thyroid clonotypes above 0.001.

In patients aged 18 to 65, hyperthyroidism was newly diagnosed, with duration under 2 months. PBMCs were derived from roughly 10 ml fresh peripheral blood. The chain joins TRBV11-2 to TRBJ1-1, with D possibly TRBD1 on 6 matching bases. The sample comprised blood. The TCR was taken from a woman between 35 and 50 years old with Graves' hyperthyroidism. The CDR3 DNA reads as TGTGCCAGGAACAGGGCGGAGTATGCTGAAGCTTTCTTT. Its protein product is CARNRAEYAEAFF.